One and the same sample provided the 6 T cell receptor beta chains below, sequenced in a study of cytomegalovirus exposure and HLA in healthy donors. The study ran its PCR with 60 Vbeta and 13 Jbeta primers. Profiling relied on immunoSEQ multiplex PCR, and the TCRdb table lists in-frame clones only, not all of them. The data hold approximately 190,000 clones, with 84% observed a single time. Sequencing used PBMCs. These receptors were obtained from a woman between 50 and 59 years old in good health and CMV-seropositive.

V is TRBV18 and J is TRBJ1-6; 7 bases fit TRBD1. In germline, CDR1 is KGHSH, CDR2 LQKENI. After removal of 4 bases from V and 8 bases from J, the junction contained 2 bases not matched to a gene. The CDR3 is 13 residues long. The chain's CDR3 is CASSQGADSPLHF. CDR3 DNA: TGTGCCAGCTCACAGGGGGCTGATTCACCCCTCCACTTT.

The gene calls are TRBV4-2 and TRBJ2-1, with 7 bases identical to TRBD2. The CDR3 covers 15 residues. CDR1 is LGHNA, CDR2 YNFKEQ, per germline. The V gene end was trimmed by 3 bases and the J gene end by 4 bases; junction bases not matched to a gene: 6. The CDR3 DNA is TGTGCCAGCAGCCATGACTCTAGCGGTTACAATGAGCAGTTCTTC. This gives the protein CASSHDSSGYNEQFF.

This clone appeared once. V is TRBV2 and J is TRBJ2-5; 12 bases are a match to TRBD2. This CDR3 region has 15 residues. Trimming cost V 8 bases and J 4 bases; bases outside gene matches: 8. Germline lookup yields CDR1 SNHLY and CDR2 FYNNEI. CDR3 loop: CASVTSGSPGETQYF. The CDR3 DNA reads as TGTGCCAGCGTGACTAGCGGGAGCCCGGGAGAGACCCAGTACTTC.

The chain employs TRBV6-6 and TRBJ2-2; a possible D gene is TRBD2 (6 bases). The CDR3 contains 15 residues. CDR1 and CDR2 (germline): MNHNY, SVGAGI (reference sequence). Trimming stripped 4 bases from V and 1 base from J, with 10 bases between. This chain's CDR3 is CASSFVGGNTGELFF. The CDR3 DNA sequence: TGTGCCAGCAGTTTTGTGGGGGGGAACACCGGGGAGCTGTTTTTT.

CDR3: CASKEGRGFHGYTF. The CDR3 coding sequence is TGTGCCAGCAAGGAGGGCCGGGGCTTCCATGGCTACACCTTC. The V gene is TRBV11-2, the J gene TRBJ1-2; D may be TRBD1 (5 bases). Per germline, CDR1 SGHAT and CDR2 FQNNGV. V lost 7 bases and J lost 6, with 18 bases in between. This CDR3 spans 14 amino acids.

J is TRBJ1-5 and V is TRBV6-1, with D possibly being TRBD1 (5 bases). This CDR3 spans 14 amino acids. V was cut by 4 bases and J by 4 bases, with 11 bases left in between. Germline lookup yields CDR1 MNHNS and CDR2 SASEGT. The CDR3 sequence is CASSGERGNQPQHF. CDR3 sequence (DNA): TGTGCCAGCAGTGGAGAAAGGGGTAATCAGCCCCAGCATTTT.